The rows below give T cell receptor beta chains drawn from one sample of a study of OX40 agonist ivuxolimab in advanced cancers. Sequencing used immunoSEQ multiplex PCR; TCRdb keeps in-frame clones, though not all of them. The table includes under 30,000 clones, 90% detected once. The sequencing used CD4+ or CD8+ T cells sorted from blood, collected in a trial of the OX40 agonist ivuxolimab. Every receptor here comes from an adult with an advanced solid tumor such as melanoma, head and neck, liver or kidney cancer. Each CDR3 is given with its conserved first and last residue. D genes are given only for firm matches. Size is omitted from some rows. Given values are once, few, many or a class for expanded clones.

CDR3 protein: CASSVGGTGTYEQYF
CDR3 DNA: TGTGCCAGCAGCGTAGGTGGGACTGGAACCTACGAGCAGTACTTC
clone size: NA
V gene: TRBV9
J gene: TRBJ2-7
D gene: NA

CDR3 protein: CASSSHRDGPNEQFF
CDR3 DNA: TGCGCCAGCAGCTCTCACCGGGACGGACCCAATGAGCAGTTCTTC
clone size: NA
V gene: TRBV5-1
J gene: TRBJ2-1
D gene: NA

CDR3 protein: CAGSPKWTGIGNTEAFF
CDR3 DNA: TGTGCCGGCTCACCCAAATGGACAGGGATTGGTAACACTGAAGCTTTCTTT
clone size: once
V gene: TRBV18
J gene: TRBJ1-1
D gene: TRBD1

CDR3 protein: CASKHRGWNTEAFF
CDR3 DNA: TGTGCCAGTAAGCACAGGGGATGGAACACTGAAGCTTTCTTT
clone size: once
V gene: TRBV19
J gene: TRBJ1-1
D gene: TRBD1

CDR3 protein: CASSEPGIYEQYF
CDR3 DNA: TGTGCCAGCAGTGAGCCCGGGATCTACGAGCAGTACTTC
clone size: once
V gene: TRBV6-1
J gene: TRBJ2-7
D gene: NA

CDR3 protein: CASSYGPAEFF
CDR3 DNA: TGTGCCAGCAGTTATGGGCCGGCGGAGTTCTTC
clone size: NA
V gene: TRBV5-4
J gene: TRBJ2-1
D gene: NA

CDR3 protein: CASSDRGREGLADTQYF
CDR3 DNA: TGTGCCAGCAGTGATCGTGGGCGGGAGGGCCTGGCAGATACGCAGTATTTT
clone size: NA
V gene: TRBV27
J gene: TRBJ2-3
D gene: TRBD2

CDR3 protein: CASSAEAGSGTDTQYF
CDR3 DNA: TGTGCCAGCAGCGCAGAAGCGGGCAGCGGCACAGATACGCAGTATTTT
clone size: NA
V gene: TRBV9
J gene: TRBJ2-3
D gene: NA

CDR3 protein: CAYRDGGYEQYF
CDR3 DNA: TGTGCCTACCGGGACGGCGGCTACGAGCAGTACTTC
clone size: NA
V gene: TRBV30
J gene: TRBJ2-7
D gene: NA

CDR3 protein: CASSYSGTSSYNEQFF
CDR3 DNA: TGTGCCAGCAGTTACTCCGGGACTAGCTCCTACAATGAGCAGTTCTTC
clone size: once
V gene: TRBV6-6
J gene: TRBJ2-1
D gene: TRBD2

CDR3 protein: CASSPGPGQASYGYTF
CDR3 DNA: TGTGCCAGCAGCCCGGGACCGGGACAGGCATCTTATGGCTACACCTTC
clone size: NA
V gene: TRBV7-6
J gene: TRBJ1-2
D gene: TRBD1

CDR3 protein: CASSLMQSGSFFYNEQFF
CDR3 DNA: TGTGCCAGCAGCCTTATGCAAAGCGGGAGCTTCTTCTACAATGAGCAGTTCTTC
clone size: NA
V gene: TRBV4-2
J gene: TRBJ2-1
D gene: TRBD2

CDR3 protein: CAISEPGTGGPNTGELFF
CDR3 DNA: TGTGCCATCAGTGAGCCCGGGACAGGGGGCCCGAACACCGGGGAGCTGTTTTTT
clone size: NA
V gene: TRBV10-3
J gene: TRBJ2-2
D gene: TRBD1

CDR3 protein: CAFRTAGGHEQFF
CDR3 DNA: TGTGCCTTTCGGACTGCGGGGGGCCATGAGCAGTTCTTC
clone size: NA
V gene: TRBV7-9
J gene: TRBJ2-1
D gene: TRBD2

CDR3 protein: CASSPRLAGVPYNEQFF
CDR3 DNA: TGTGCCAGCAGCCCCCGACTAGCGGGAGTTCCCTACAATGAGCAGTTCTTC
clone size: NA
V gene: TRBV7-6
J gene: TRBJ2-1
D gene: TRBD2

CDR3 protein: CASSLALAGIYEQYF
CDR3 DNA: TGTGCCAGCAGCTTGGCCTTAGCGGGGATCTACGAGCAGTACTTC
clone size: NA
V gene: TRBV5-8
J gene: TRBJ2-7
D gene: TRBD2

CDR3 protein: CASSDGMREQYF
CDR3 DNA: TGTGCCAGCAGTGATGGCATGAGGGAGCAGTACTTC
clone size: NA
V gene: TRBV25-1
J gene: TRBJ2-7
D gene: NA